This passage covers 29 T cell receptor beta chains from one sample sequenced in a study of early T cells in non-severe SARS-CoV-2 infection. Via MiXCR, TCRdb re-called the 5' RACE reads, giving one row per CDR3 protein. This table holds about 46,000 distinct CDR3 sequences, approximately 8.5% found once. The sequenced sample was whole blood. Receptors originate from an adult who was a healthcare worker with PCR-confirmed SARS-CoV-2 infection or an uninfected control (not recorded which).

The chain carries TRBV7-9 and TRBJ2-3, with 8 bases fitting TRBD2. Trimming took 0 bases from V and 1 from J; bases not matched to a gene: 6. The CDR3 extends over 17 amino acids. Germline V gene data show CDR1 as SEHNR and CDR2 as FQNEAQ (reference sequence). CDR3 bases: TGTGCCAGCAGCTTAGCGCCCAGCGGGAGTGGCACAGATACGCAGTATTTT. It translates to CASSLAPSGSGTDTQYF.

This chain connects TRBV21-1 to TRBJ2-7; whether TRBD1, the table's D call, matches the DNA was not checked. TRBV21-1 is a documented pseudogene. The CDR3 has 13 residues. The CDR3 here is CASRIQGKDEQYF. The CDR3, as DNA: TGTGCCAGCAGAATACAGGGAAAGGACGAGCAGTACTTC.

This clonotype was detected once. This chain connects TRBV25-1 to TRBJ2-1; TRBD2 is a possible D gene (5 bases). Trimming removed 0 bases at V and 10 bases at J, with 10 bases between. Germline CDR1 is MGHDK and CDR2 is SYGVNS. The CDR3 runs to 13 residues. The CDR3 loop is CASSEYPTGEQFF. The CDR3, as DNA: TGTGCCAGCAGTGAATATCCTACGGGGGAGCAGTTCTTC.

Many counts were recorded for this clonotype. The chain couples TRBV10-3 to TRBJ2-5; 7 bases fit TRBD1. The CDR3 extends over 12 amino acids. In germline, CDR1 is ENHRY, CDR2 SYGVKD. V shed 6 bases, J shed 5 bases, and the junction held 3 bases outside the gene matches. The CDR3 here is CAISRQGETQYF. As DNA, the CDR3 is TGTGCCATCAGCCGACAGGGCGAGACCCAGTACTTC.

This clonotype was observed at least ten times. V usage is TRBV5-1 and J usage is TRBJ1-4; the match to TRBD1 covers 7 bases. V shed 4 bases and J 2 bases; nucleotides not matched to a gene: 2. From germline, CDR1 is SGHRS and CDR2 YFSETQ. The CDR3 consists of 14 residues. CDR3 nucleotides: TGCGCCAGCAGCCAGACAGGGACTAATGAAAAACTGTTTTTT. Translation: CASSQTGTNEKLFF.

This clonotype was seen repeatedly, ten times or more. J is TRBJ2-1 and V is TRBV3-1; 10 bases align to TRBD2. Germline-derived CDR1 and CDR2 are LGHDT and YNNKEL (reference sequence). The CDR3 totals 17 residues. With 0 bases clipped from V and 0 bases from J, the junction kept 2 bases outside the gene matches. The CDR3 loop is CASSQEPSGSSYNEQFF. CDR3 DNA: TGTGCCAGCAGCCAAGAGCCTAGCGGGAGCTCCTACAATGAGCAGTTCTTC.

There are many counts of this clonotype. V is TRBV3-1 and J is TRBJ2-5, with D unclear. The CDR3 covers 12 residues. Germline lookup yields CDR1 LGHDT and CDR2 YNNKEL (reference sequence). V was shortened by 3 bases and J by 5 bases, with 7 bases between the two germline ends. CDR3 coding DNA: TGTGCCAGCAGCCAGCTCTCCGAGACCCAGTACTTC. This gives the protein CASSQLSETQYF.

This chain uses TRBV9 with TRBJ2-6; D gene ambiguous. The V end was cut by 0 bases, the J end by 4 bases, with 8 bases between. Germline V CDR1 and CDR2: SGDLS, YYNGEE. CDR3 size: 15 residues. The CDR3 spells CASSVGALGANVLTF. The DNA for the CDR3 is TGTGCCAGCAGCGTAGGGGCGCTCGGGGCCAACGTCCTGACTTTC.

This chain uses TRBV30 with TRBJ2-1; unclear D gene. V was shortened by 3 bases and J by 10 bases, with 7 bases between the two germline ends. The CDR3 sequence is 10 residues long. CDR1 is GTSNPN and CDR2 is SVGIG in the germline V gene (reference sequence). The CDR3 is CAWSRREQFF. Here the CDR3 DNA reads TGTGCCTGGAGCCGGCGGGAGCAGTTCTTC.

This clonotype occurred many times. The chain combines TRBV29-1 with TRBJ2-7; TRBD2 might be the D (5 bases). CDR1 and CDR2 (germline): SQVTM, ANQGSEA. V dropped 3 bases and J dropped 0 bases, with 9 bases sitting between them. CDR3 length: 13 amino acids. CDR3 DNA sequence: TGCAGCGTTGAGGAAGCGGCCTCCTACGAGCAGTACTTC. It encodes CSVEEAASYEQYF.

This clonotype was found once. The chain has TRBV4-1 and TRBJ1-4; D call uncertain. CDR3 length equals 18 residues. V was clipped by 0 bases and J by 4 bases, with 18 bases between them. Germline V gives CDR1 MGHRA, CDR2 YSYEKL. CDR3: CASSQDLWVRTNNEKLFF. The CDR3 DNA is TGCGCCAGCAGCCAAGATCTGTGGGTCAGGACGAATAATGAAAAACTGTTTTTT.

The chain combines TRBV6-6 with TRBJ2-3; D is unresolved. The CDR3 consists of 14 residues. V was trimmed by 6 bases and J by 9 bases, leaving 19 bases between them. CDR1 and CDR2 from the germline V gene are MNHNY and SVGAGI (reference sequence). The CDR3 reads CASSLGPPSGTQYF. Here the CDR3 DNA reads TGTGCCAGCAGCCTGGGCCCTCCCTCGGGCACGCAGTATTTT.

This clonotype was detected only a few times. This chain connects TRBV28 to TRBJ2-7; D is tentatively TRBD1 or TRBD2 (6 bases each). The CDR3 is 13 residues long. V was shortened by 5 bases and J by 4 bases, with 12 bases between the two germline ends. CDR1 and CDR2 (germline): MDHEN, SYDVKM. CDR3 in amino acids: CASSPRGPYEQYF. The CDR3 DNA reads as TGTGCCAGCAGTCCCCGGGGGCCTTACGAGCAGTACTTC.

The J gene is TRBJ1-1, the V gene TRBV7-9; 8 positions agree with TRBD1. The junction had 6 bases not matched to a gene; V was cut back by 6 bases and J by 3 bases. This CDR3 is built from 14 residues. The V gene's germline CDR1 is SEHNR and CDR2 FQNEAQ (reference sequence). The CDR3 bases are TGTGCCAGCAGACCCACACAGGGGGACACTGAAGCTTTCTTT. Amino acid sequence: CASRPTQGDTEAFF. Complete variable domain (other parts from reference TRBV7-9 and TRBJ1-1): DTGVSQNPRHKITKRGQNVTFRCDPISEHNRLYWYRQTLGQGPEFLTYFQNEAQLEKSRLLSDRFSAERPKGSFSTLEIQRTEQGDSAMYLCASRPTQGDTEAFFGQGTRLTVV.

This clonotype was seen only a few times. The chain recombines TRBV6-2 or TRBV6-3 with TRBJ2-1, with 10 bases that match TRBD2. CDR3 length equals 12 residues. V lost 8 bases to trimming and J lost 5 bases; unmatched junction nucleotides: 0. Germline V gives CDR1 MNHEY, CDR2 SVGEGT. The CDR3 DNA reads as TGTGCCAGCGGACTAGCGGACAATGAGCAGTTCTTC. This encodes CASGLADNEQFF.

This clonotype was counted at least ten times. The J gene is TRBJ1-2, the V gene TRBV14; 8 bases agree with TRBD1. The germline V gene encodes CDR1 SGHDN and CDR2 FVKESK. This CDR3 spans 15 amino acids. Unmatched junction bases numbered 6, after V lost 4 bases and J lost 2 bases. The CDR3 DNA sequence: TGTGCCAGCAGCCCTAGGACAGGGTGGAACTATGGCTACACCTTC. It yields the protein CASSPRTGWNYGYTF. Using reference TRBV14 and TRBJ1-2 for the parts outside the CDR3, the full variable domain is EAGVTQFPSHSVIEKGQTVTLRCDPISGHDNLYWYRRVMGKEIKFLLHFVKESKQDESGMPNNRFLAERTGGTYSTLKVQPAELEDSGVYFCASSPRTGWNYGYTFGSGTRLTVV.

Only a few counts were recorded for this clonotype. The chain couples TRBV2 to TRBJ1-1, with D possibly matching TRBD1 (5 bases). The V gene lost 6 bases and the J gene lost 5 bases, with 10 bases spanning the gap. The CDR3 spans 12 residues. Germline V gene lookup returns CDR1 SNHLY and CDR2 FYNNEI. The CDR3 region is CASRGVGTEAFF. Here the CDR3 DNA reads TGTGCCAGCAGAGGGGTTGGTACTGAAGCTTTCTTT.

This clonotype has a handful of counts. This chain joins TRBV19 and TRBJ2-2; tentatively, D is TRBD2 (6 bases). This CDR3 region has 16 residues. Trimming took off 8 bases at V and 5 bases at J, with 21 bases between the two ends. The germline gives CDR1 LNHDA, CDR2 SQIVND (reference sequence). The CDR3 protein is CASRLGGRARTGELFF. Written as DNA, the CDR3 is TGTGCCAGTCGCCTGGGGGGTCGGGCTCGTACCGGGGAGCTGTTTTTT. Using reference TRBV19 and TRBJ2-2 for the parts outside the CDR3, the full variable domain is DGGITQSPKYLFRKEGQNVTLSCEQNLNHDAMYWYRQDPGQGLRLIYYSQIVNDFQKGDIAEGYSVSREKKESFPLTVTSAQKNPTAFYLCASRLGGRARTGELFFGEGSRLTVL.

The V and J genes are TRBV6-1 and TRBJ1-1; D gene uncertain. The germline CDR1 and CDR2 sequences are MNHNS and SASEGT. V lost 2 bases to trimming and J lost 8 bases, with 9 bases between them. CDR3 length: 12 amino acids. CDR3 in DNA: TGTGCCAGCAGTGAATGGGGAACAGAAGCTTTCTTT. This translates into CASSEWGTEAFF.

This clonotype was seen many times. This chain uses TRBV24-1 with TRBJ2-3; 11 bases agree with TRBD1. Trimming cost V 10 bases and J 2 bases; bases outside gene matches: 1. The germline CDR1 and CDR2 sequences are KGHDR and SFDVKD. The CDR3 has 13 amino acids. CDR3 DNA sequence: TGTGCCACGGGACAGGGGGACACAGATACGCAGTATTTT. Translated: CATGQGDTDTQYF.

This clonotype occurred many times. The CDR3 spells CASSPLPELQETQYF. The CDR3 nucleotides read TGTGCCAGCAGCCCTCTCCCAGAGCTCCAAGAGACCCAGTACTTC. The V call is TRBV5-6, the J call TRBJ2-5; no definite D call. The CDR3 covers 15 residues. Germline V gene lookup returns CDR1 SGHDT and CDR2 YYEEEE. Between the trimmed V and J ends, which lost 4 bases and 1 base, there was a span of 14 bases.

This clonotype was observed a handful of times. The chain is built from TRBV18 and TRBJ2-7; D unclear. The V end lost 0 bases, the J end lost 5 bases, and 11 bases lay between the germline ends. Germline V gene lookup returns CDR1 KGHSH and CDR2 LQKENI. The CDR3 runs to 14 residues. Written as DNA, the CDR3 is TGTGCCAGCTCACCACCGGCCATATTTAACGAGCAGTACTTC. It translates to CASSPPAIFNEQYF.

Remarks on this clonotype: This may be a read error, as it is one base from a much larger clone. The gene calls are TRBV7-2 and TRBJ2-1; D is undetermined. The J call is doubtful: the DNA matches TRBJ2-7 better. CDR3 length equals 13 residues. Germline CDR1 SGHTA, CDR2 FQGNSA. CDR3 residues: CASSLEQLNEQYF. CDR3 DNA sequence: TGTGCCAGCAGCTTGGAACAGCTCAATGAGCAGTACTTC.

V and J are TRBV6-2 or TRBV6-3 and TRBJ1-5; TRBD1 agrees at 8 bases. V lost 5 bases, J lost 7 bases, and 10 bases stayed unmatched. Germline V gives CDR1 MNHEY, CDR2 SVGEGT. The CDR3 consists of 15 residues. CDR3 sequence reads: CASSPTGDLRQPQHF. The CDR3 coding sequence is TGTGCCAGCAGTCCGACAGGGGATCTGCGGCAGCCCCAGCATTTT.

The table lists this clonotype with a few counts. The gene calls are TRBV20-1 and TRBJ2-3; TRBD2 agrees at 10 bases. After removal of 0 bases from V and 4 bases from J, the junction contained 7 bases not matched to a gene. CDR1 and CDR2 (germline): DFQATT, SNEGSKA (reference sequence). The CDR3 has 16 amino acids. CDR3: CSARDQVAGGADTQYF. The CDR3 DNA sequence: TGCAGTGCTAGAGATCAGGTAGCGGGAGGAGCAGATACGCAGTATTTT.

This clonotype was seen repeatedly, ten times or more. This chain joins TRBV11-1 and TRBJ1-1; D unclear. The CDR3 is 14 residues long. Germline V gene sequence: CDR1 SGHAT, CDR2 FQDESV (reference sequence). V lost 0 bases and J 4 bases, leaving 9 bases between the germline ends. CDR3 loop: CASSLAVRATEAFF. The CDR3, as DNA: TGTGCCAGCAGCTTAGCTGTCCGGGCCACTGAAGCTTTCTTT.

The V and J genes are TRBV12-5 and TRBJ1-1; 9 bases align to TRBD1. V lost 6 bases to trimming and J lost 6 bases; unmatched junction nucleotides: 20. Germline assignment: CDR1 LGHNT and CDR2 FRNRAP. This CDR3 region has 18 residues. As DNA, the CDR3 is TGTGCTAGTGGCCCCCCCCCGGGACAGGGCGTTAATTTCGCTGAAGCTTTCTTT. Translating it yields CASGPPPGQGVNFAEAFF.

In its sample, this clonotype was seen a few times. A junction boundary mismatches the germline segment, possibly from a read error. V and J are TRBV7-7 and TRBJ2-3; maybe TRBD1 (5 bases). The CDR3 covers 15 residues. Germline V gene data show CDR1 as SSHAT and CDR2 as FNYEAQ (reference sequence). The CDR3 DNA follows: TGTGCTAGCAGCTGGGGCCATTCTAGCACAGATACGCAGTATTTT. Protein sequence: CASSWGHSSTDTQYF.

V is TRBV7-9 and J is TRBJ1-1, with 8 bases aligning to TRBD1. CDR1 and CDR2 (germline): SEHNR, FQNEAQ (reference sequence). J gave up 1 base and V 5 bases, and 6 bases lay outside the gene matches. The CDR3 is made up of 15 amino acids. CDR3 sequence (DNA): TGTGCCAGCAGCCCAGGGGGCAGAGGGAACACTGAAGCTTTCTTT. Its protein is CASSPGGRGNTEAFF.